The 5 T cell receptor beta chains below come from one sample, sequenced in a study of CD8 T cells in ankylosing spondylitis. MiXCR, run by TCRdb on the 5' RACE reads, gives a single entry per CDR3 protein. The sample lists 300,000 to 350,000 distinct CDR3 sequences, 11% occurring once. Sequenced: blood, either unsorted or a sorted T cell fraction (not recorded which). These receptors were collected from a female donor with ankylosing spondylitis or in good health (not recorded which).

This clonotype was picked up many times. V and J are TRBV5-6 and TRBJ2-1; D remains ambiguous. Germline V gene data show CDR1 as SGHDT and CDR2 as YYEEEE. The V and J ends lost 0 bases and 3 bases respectively, with 16 bases between them. The CDR3 has 17 residues. CDR3 DNA sequence: TGTGCCAGCAGCTTGGGTGCGTCAAGGAACTTCTACAATGAGCAGTTCTTC. Amino acids: CASSLGASRNFYNEQFF.

This clonotype has a count of ten or more. This chain links TRBV10-3 with TRBJ2-6; D might be TRBD1 (6 bases). V dropped 6 bases and J dropped 0 bases, with 12 bases sitting between them. This CDR3 has 16 amino acids. The V gene's germline CDR1 is ENHRY and CDR2 SYGVKD. In DNA, the CDR3 is TGTGCCATCAGCCCGGGACACCACTCTGGGGCCAACGTCCTGACTTTC. It codes for CAISPGHHSGANVLTF.

This clonotype has a count of ten or more. This chain links TRBV10-3 with TRBJ1-3; D not certain. Per germline, CDR1 ENHRY and CDR2 SYGVKD. The CDR3 spans 14 residues. With 8 bases removed from V and 0 bases from J, the gap between germline ends came to 11 bases. The CDR3 nucleotides are TGTGCCATCGGAGGTCTCCCCTCTGGAAACACCATATATTTT. It translates to CAIGGLPSGNTIYF.

This clonotype was counted at least ten times. The rearrangement joins TRBV5-1 to TRBJ2-1, with 9 bases fitting TRBD2. The length of the CDR3 is 17 residues. In germline, CDR1 is SGHRS, CDR2 YFSETQ. The V and J ends lost 0 bases and 0 bases, in that order; junction bases with no gene match: 4. As DNA, the CDR3 is TGCGCCAGCAGCTTGGTCTCTAGCGGGAACTCCTACAATGAGCAGTTCTTC. It specifies CASSLVSSGNSYNEQFF. The full variable domain, in which reference TRBV5-1 and TRBJ2-1 provide the parts outside the CDR3, is KAGVTQTPRYLIKTRGQQVTLSCSPISGHRSVSWYQQTPGQGLQFLFEYFSETQRNKGNFPGRFSGRQFSNSRSEMNVSTLELGDSALYLCASSLVSSGNSYNEQFFGPGTRLTVL.

In this sample, this clonotype turned up a few times. This chain uses TRBV12-3 or TRBV12-4 with TRBJ2-7, with D hard to call. V gave up 7 bases and J gave up 6 bases, with 16 bases separating them. The CDR3 length is 13 residues. The CDR3 reads CASTQWGGVEQYF. The CDR3 coding sequence is TGTGCCAGCACCCAATGGGGTGGGGTCGAGCAGTACTTC.